A selection of T cell receptor beta chains follows, all from one sample in a study of cytomegalovirus exposure and HLA in healthy donors. Sequencing used immunoSEQ multiplex PCR; TCRdb keeps in-frame clones, though not all of them. Of 60,000 to 65,000 clones in the sample, around 96% are singletons; the top ten hold around 1%. The sequencing input was PBMCs. These receptors were collected from a woman aged 18-30 years in good health and CMV-seronegative. The conserved cysteine and the conserved F or W are not part of the CDR3 here. The order of the fields is V gene, D gene, CDR3 protein. The D gene is left open where the match is weak.

TRBV27 | TRBD1 | ASSNRQGRHYGYT
TRBV4-3 | TRBD1 | ASSQDGQGANEKLF
TRBV5-4 | . | ASSSRPRPTDTQY
TRBV2 | . | ATNKGGPSYNEQF
TRBV7-9 | . | ASSDTGGNTIY
TRBV5-1 | . | ASSLLQVNTEAF
TRBV9 | TRBD1 | ASSPGTGNYGYT
TRBV5-8 | TRBD1 | ASSLAGTGKNYGYT
TRBV27 | . | ASSFVFRGPNTEAF
TRBV4-3 | . | ASSRLGGMDYGYT
TRBV28 | . | ASSLGGRGTEAF
TRBV28 | TRBD2 | ASSTGVAGEPLNEQF
TRBV5-1 | TRBD2 | ASSPGTSGRAWETQY
TRBV28 | TRBD2 | ASSFRGGRAGIQY
TRBV5-1 | TRBD1 | ASSPGQRHGYT
TRBV4-2 | TRBD2 | ASSQDPGPGGGEQF
TRBV28 | TRBD2 | ASNPGGERTQY
TRBV7-9 | . | ASSPLGGDEQY
TRBV28 | TRBD2 | ASSLTSGSGETQY
TRBV4-3 | TRBD1 | ASSRKGTARTSYNEQF
TRBV7-9 | . | ASSLRTGELF
TRBV29-1 | TRBD1 | RGQGNTEAF